These 17 T cell receptor beta chains were all obtained from the same sample, sequenced in a study of T cell repertoires in cytomegalovirus infection. TCRdb re-called the reads with MiXCR, one entry per CDR3 protein. The sample has around 300,000 distinct CDR3 sequences, just under 25% seen once; the top ten hold 13%. Their antigen targets remain unknown. Sequencing used cultured PBMCs, obtained from culture after CMV antigen stimulation. The receptors come from a human donor in good health (CMV status not recorded). Some clones in this sample may be carry-over from other donors' samples.

This clonotype was seen only a few times. The gene calls are TRBV7-2 and TRBJ1-1, with D uncertain. V dropped 3 bases and J dropped 0 bases, with 11 bases sitting between them. CDR1 is SGHTA and CDR2 is FQGNSA in the germline V gene. This CDR3 comprises 15 residues. The CDR3 coding sequence is TGTGCCAGCAGCTTTCGGGTTCTCATGAACACTGAAGCTTTCTTT. This codes for CASSFRVLMNTEAFF.

The table lists this clonotype with a few counts. J is TRBJ2-7 and V is TRBV12-3 or TRBV12-4; 8 bases are shared with TRBD2. The CDR3 contains 14 residues. After removal of 4 bases from V and 1 base from J, the junction contained 3 bases not matched to a gene. This chain's CDR3 is CASSYGGGSYEQYF. The CDR3 DNA reads as TGTGCCAGCAGTTACGGCGGGGGGTCCTACGAGCAGTACTTC.

A single count supports this clonotype. The genes are TRBV10-3 and TRBJ2-1; D remains unclear. Per germline, CDR1 ENHRY and CDR2 SYGVKD. The CDR3 is 14 residues long. Trimming pared 7 bases from V and 9 bases from J, leaving 19 bases between. The CDR3 here is CAIKPLADVTEQFF. The CDR3 DNA follows: TGTGCCATCAAACCCCTTGCAGACGTGACTGAGCAGTTCTTC.

This clonotype was recorded a few times. The chain recombines TRBV6-1 with TRBJ2-3; perhaps D is TRBD1 or TRBD2 (5 bases each). The length of the CDR3 is 19 residues. V lost 3 bases and J 0 bases, leaving 22 bases between the germline ends. Germline assignment: CDR1 MNHNS and CDR2 SASEGT. The chain's CDR3 is CASSDLKTGPLRSTDTQYF. DNA of the CDR3: TGTGCCAGCAGTGACTTGAAAACGGGACCGCTCCGGAGCACAGATACGCAGTATTTT.

This clonotype came up a few times. The chain couples TRBV18 to TRBJ1-5; D is undetermined. CDR3 length: 19 amino acids. Germline V gene sequence: CDR1 KGHSH, CDR2 LQKENI. V gave up 1 base and J gave up 0 bases, with 19 bases separating them. CDR3 protein: CASSPRTPLTGYSNQPQHF. CDR3 in DNA: TGTGCCAGCTCACCACGGACCCCGTTGACCGGGTATAGCAATCAGCCCCAGCATTTT.

This clonotype appeared many times. The gene calls are TRBV7-2 and TRBJ2-3; 8 bases line up with TRBD2. CDR3 size: 15 residues. With 6 bases clipped from V and 3 bases from J, the junction kept 8 bases outside the gene matches. CDR1 and CDR2 (germline): SGHTA, FQGNSA. As DNA, the CDR3 is TGTGCCAGCAGTAGCGGGGTTAGGGTGACAGATACGCAGTATTTT. Translation gives CASSSGVRVTDTQYF.

This clonotype was observed at least ten times. The CDR3 nucleotides read TGTGCCAGCAGACGCACAGGGACCCCTGAAGCTTTCTTT. It yields the protein CASRRTGTPEAFF. This chain links TRBV12-3 or TRBV12-4 with TRBJ1-1; the D gene is possibly TRBD1 (6 bases). The V end was cut by 6 bases, the J end by 6 bases, with 14 bases between. The CDR3 runs 13 residues.

The genes are TRBV6-5 and TRBJ2-3, with TRBD2 matching over 9 bases. The CDR3 contains 16 residues. Germline-derived CDR1 and CDR2 are MNHEY and SVGAGI. The V and J ends lost 4 bases and 4 bases, in that order; junction bases with no gene match: 9. CDR3 loop: CASSWALAGYPDTQYF. Here the CDR3 DNA reads TGTGCCAGCAGTTGGGCACTAGCGGGTTACCCAGATACGCAGTATTTT.

This clonotype occurred many times. The V gene is TRBV7-2, the J gene TRBJ2-7; D is possibly TRBD2 (6 bases). The length of the CDR3 is 14 residues. Looked up from germline, CDR1 is SGHTA and CDR2 is FQGNSA. The V gene lost 5 bases and the J gene lost 1 base, with 12 bases spanning the gap. The CDR3 here is CASSRLGGSYEQYV. The DNA of the CDR3 is TGTGCCAGCAGCCGGTTGGGGGGATCCTACGAGCAGTACGTC.

In this sample, this clonotype turned up a few times. This chain uses TRBV19 with TRBJ2-5; TRBD2 aligns across 11 bases. V lost 10 bases, J lost 5 bases, and 6 bases stayed unmatched. The CDR3 sequence is 13 residues long. The germline CDR1 and CDR2 sequences are LNHDA and SQIVND (reference sequence). For the CDR3, the DNA is TGTGCCACCAGACTAGCGGGGCGGGAGACCCAGTACTTC. This encodes CATRLAGRETQYF.

The rearrangement uses TRBV6-8 and TRBJ1-2, with TRBD1 matching over 7 bases. After removal of 5 bases from V and 5 bases from J, the junction contained 8 bases not matched to a gene. The CDR3 has 14 amino acids. Germline V gene data show CDR1 as MNHGY and CDR2 as SAAAGT. CDR3 region: CASSRGTVMYGYTF. The CDR3, as DNA: TGTGCCAGCAGTCGAGGGACAGTTATGTATGGCTACACCTTC.

This clonotype was detected only a few times. CDR3 sequence: CASSSSKGREKLFF. Here the CDR3 DNA reads TGCGCCAGCAGTAGCAGCAAGGGACGCGAAAAACTGTTTTTT. The rearrangement links TRBV10-2 to TRBJ1-4, with TRBD1 as a possible D gene (5 bases). CDR3 size: 14 residues. V lost 5 bases and J lost 8, with 15 bases in between. CDR1 and CDR2 from the germline V gene are WSHSY and SAAADI.

This clonotype was picked up a small number of times. V and J are TRBV11-2 and TRBJ2-2; 7 bases fit TRBD2. CDR3 length: 16 amino acids. Germline values: CDR1 SGHAT, CDR2 FQNNGV. Germline trimming cut 3 bases from V and 3 bases from J; bases unmatched to any gene: 7. CDR3 sequence: CASSFYSSGDTGELFF. CDR3 in DNA: TGTGCCAGCAGCTTTTACTCTAGCGGCGACACCGGGGAGCTGTTTTTT. The whole variable domain, filled in from reference TRBV11-2 and TRBJ2-2, reads EAGVAQSPRYKIIEKRQSVAFWCNPISGHATLYWYQQILGQGPKLLIQFQNNGVVDDSQLPKDRFSAERLKGVDSTLKIQPAKLEDSAVYLCASSFYSSGDTGELFFGEGSRLTVL.

There are a few counts of this clonotype. The chain recombines TRBV7-2 with TRBJ2-3; 9 nucleotides match TRBD2. This CDR3 comprises 18 residues. After removal of 4 bases from V and 3 bases from J, the junction contained 14 bases not matched to a gene. In germline, CDR1 is SGHTA, CDR2 FQGNSA. The DNA for the CDR3 is TGTGCCAGCAGCTCCCCGATTCAATTAGCGGGAGTTACAGATACGCAGTATTTT. It yields the protein CASSSPIQLAGVTDTQYF.

This clonotype was observed many times. The chain uses TRBV7-2 and TRBJ2-1; D ambiguous. The germline V gene has CDR1 SGHTA and CDR2 FQGNSA. The CDR3 has 13 amino acids. V lost 5 bases and J 7 bases, leaving 12 bases between the germline ends. CDR3 in amino acids: CASSPRVFNEQFF. CDR3 DNA sequence: TGTGCCAGCAGCCCAAGAGTCTTTAATGAGCAGTTCTTC.

This clonotype was seen at least ten times. The CDR3: CASSSTVSGNTEAFF. DNA for the CDR3: TGTGCCAGCAGCTCCACGGTCTCTGGGAACACTGAAGCTTTCTTT. The rearrangement links TRBV7-8 to TRBJ1-1; D remains ambiguous. Germline V gene sequence: CDR1 SGHVS, CDR2 FQNEAQ. CDR3 length: 15 residues. Trimming left V 4 bases short and J 1 base short, with 13 bases between.

V gene TRBV6-2 or TRBV6-3 combines with J gene TRBJ1-1, with 11 nucleotides matching TRBD1. CDR3 size: 15 residues. From germline, CDR1 is MNHEY and CDR2 SVGEGT. V lost 6 bases, J lost 4 bases, and 7 bases stayed unmatched. CDR3 loop: CASRGQGVWSTEAFF. In DNA form, the CDR3 reads TGTGCCAGCAGGGGACAGGGGGTTTGGAGCACTGAAGCTTTCTTT.